This entry is about one TCR beta chain. There are 14 residues in the CDR3. Trimming shortened V by 4 bases and J by 0 bases, and 6 bases separated the two germline ends. The germline V gene encodes CDR1 SNHLY and CDR2 FYNNEI. Produced via immunoSEQ multiplex PCR; TCRdb's table is partial and in-frame only. The table lists some 150,000 clones, 96% of them singletons. The record originates from a study of control samples from healthy donors and cancer patients. The J gene is TRBJ2-2, the V gene TRBV2; D unclear. The sequenced material came from blood. The sequence derives from a woman aged 25 to 39 in good health. CDR3 amino acids: CASSVRSNTGELFF. The CDR3 nucleotides read TGTGCCAGCAGTGTTAGGTCGAACACCGGGGAGCTGTTTTTT.